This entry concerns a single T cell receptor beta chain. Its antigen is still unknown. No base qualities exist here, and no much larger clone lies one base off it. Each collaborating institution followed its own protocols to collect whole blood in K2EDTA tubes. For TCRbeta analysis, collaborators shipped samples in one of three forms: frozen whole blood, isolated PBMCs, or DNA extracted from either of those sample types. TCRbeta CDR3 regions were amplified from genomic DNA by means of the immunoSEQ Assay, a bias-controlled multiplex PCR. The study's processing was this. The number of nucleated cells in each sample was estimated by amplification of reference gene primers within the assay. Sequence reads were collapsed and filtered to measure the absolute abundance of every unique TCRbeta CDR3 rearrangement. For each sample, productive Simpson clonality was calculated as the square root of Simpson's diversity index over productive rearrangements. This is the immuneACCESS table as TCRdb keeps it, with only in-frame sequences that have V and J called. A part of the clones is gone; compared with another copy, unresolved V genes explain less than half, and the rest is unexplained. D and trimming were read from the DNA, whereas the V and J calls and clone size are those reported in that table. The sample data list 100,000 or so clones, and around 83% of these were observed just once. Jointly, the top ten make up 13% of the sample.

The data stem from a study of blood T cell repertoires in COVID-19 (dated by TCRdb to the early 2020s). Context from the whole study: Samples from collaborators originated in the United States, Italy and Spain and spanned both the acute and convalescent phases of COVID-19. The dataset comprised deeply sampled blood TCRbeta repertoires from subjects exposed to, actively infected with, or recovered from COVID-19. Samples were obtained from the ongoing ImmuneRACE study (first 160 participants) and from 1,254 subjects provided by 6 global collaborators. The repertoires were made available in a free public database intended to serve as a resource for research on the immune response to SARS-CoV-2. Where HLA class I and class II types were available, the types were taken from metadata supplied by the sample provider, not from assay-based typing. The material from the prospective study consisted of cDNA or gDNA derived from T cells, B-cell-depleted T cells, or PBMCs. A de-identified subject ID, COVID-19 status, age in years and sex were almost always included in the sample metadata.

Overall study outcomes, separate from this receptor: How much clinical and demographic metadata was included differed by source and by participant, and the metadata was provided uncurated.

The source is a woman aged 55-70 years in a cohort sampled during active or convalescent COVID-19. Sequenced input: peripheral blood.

The CDR3 here reads CASSQSDRDEQYF. At the DNA level, the sequence is TGTGCCAGCAGTCAATCGGACAGGGACGAGCAGTACTTC. The sequence joins TRBV6-5 to TRBJ2-7; TRBD1 fits 8 bases in the junction. The germline V gene encodes CDR1 MNHEY and CDR2 SVGAGI. The CDR3 runs 13 residues from the cysteine to the phenylalanine. Only the CDR3 DNA stays, 39 bases, in frame from base 1. Germline trimming: 5 bases from V, 5 bases from J; junction bases outside gene matches: 5.